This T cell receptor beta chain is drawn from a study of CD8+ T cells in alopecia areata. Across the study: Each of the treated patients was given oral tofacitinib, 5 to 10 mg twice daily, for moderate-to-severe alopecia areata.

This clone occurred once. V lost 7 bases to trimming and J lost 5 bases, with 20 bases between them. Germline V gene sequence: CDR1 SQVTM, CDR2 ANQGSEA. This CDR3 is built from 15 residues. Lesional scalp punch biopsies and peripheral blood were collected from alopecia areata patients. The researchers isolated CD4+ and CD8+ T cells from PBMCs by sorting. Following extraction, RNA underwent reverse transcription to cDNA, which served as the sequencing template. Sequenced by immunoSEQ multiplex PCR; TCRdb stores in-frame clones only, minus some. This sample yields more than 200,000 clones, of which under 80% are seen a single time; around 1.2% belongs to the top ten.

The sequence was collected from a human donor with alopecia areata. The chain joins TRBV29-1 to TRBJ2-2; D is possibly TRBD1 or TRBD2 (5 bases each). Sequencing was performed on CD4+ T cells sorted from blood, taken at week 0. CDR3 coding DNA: TGCAGCGCCGAGGGAGCAGGGCGGTCGACCGGGGAGCTGTTTTTT. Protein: CSAEGAGRSTGELFF.